Given below is one TCR beta chain in context. This sample is part of a study of blood T cell repertoires in COVID-19. Whole-study context: In each case, the material was cDNA or gDNA derived from T cells, B-cell-depleted T cells, or PBMCs.

As originally analysed: Amplifying reference gene primers gave estimates of nucleated cell counts. The table came from immunoSEQ multiplex PCR; TCRdb's copy has only in-frame clones and leaves some out. For V, J and clone size, that table is used; D and trimming come from the DNA. The data hold 180,000 or so clones, with around four fifths observed a single time. Trimming stripped 2 bases from V and 3 bases from J, with 22 bases between. The germline V gene encodes CDR1 SEHNR and CDR2 FQNEAQ (reference sequence). There are 18 residues in the CDR3. The receptor's source is a woman aged 40-49 years with COVID-19, enrolled during active disease. Specimen: peripheral blood. V and J are TRBV7-9 and TRBJ2-5, with D possibly being TRBD2 (5 bases). CDR3 in DNA: TGTGCCAGCAGCTTAATTAGCGAATCCCTGCCCTATAAAGAGACCCAGTACTTC. Its translation is CASSLISESLPYKETQYF.